This T cell receptor beta chain was recorded in a study of OX40 agonist ivuxolimab in advanced cancers. The J segment lost 5 bases and the V segment lost 5 bases, leaving 10 bases of the junction unmatched. The CDR3 totals 15 residues. CDR1 SEHNR and CDR2 FQNEAQ come from the germline V gene (reference sequence). Study-wide findings and caveats: Antigen specificity of clonally expanded peripheral T cells was not established. Compared with CD4+, CD8+ T cells on average had more expanded clones.

Of note for this clone: The antigen remains undetermined.

Measured with immunoSEQ multiplex PCR; TCRdb has only the in-frame clones, and not every one. The sample lists tens of thousands of clones, approximately 92% occurring once. Sequences were derived from CD4+ or CD8+ T cells sorted from blood, sampled in a trial of the OX40 agonist ivuxolimab. The rearrangement joins TRBV7-9 to TRBJ2-7, with 9 bases lining up with TRBD1. The sequence came from an adult with an advanced solid tumor such as melanoma, head and neck, liver or kidney cancer. The CDR3, as DNA: TGTGCCAGCAGCGGATTCGGGGACAGGGCCAACGAGCAGTACTTC. Translation: CASSGFGDRANEQYF.